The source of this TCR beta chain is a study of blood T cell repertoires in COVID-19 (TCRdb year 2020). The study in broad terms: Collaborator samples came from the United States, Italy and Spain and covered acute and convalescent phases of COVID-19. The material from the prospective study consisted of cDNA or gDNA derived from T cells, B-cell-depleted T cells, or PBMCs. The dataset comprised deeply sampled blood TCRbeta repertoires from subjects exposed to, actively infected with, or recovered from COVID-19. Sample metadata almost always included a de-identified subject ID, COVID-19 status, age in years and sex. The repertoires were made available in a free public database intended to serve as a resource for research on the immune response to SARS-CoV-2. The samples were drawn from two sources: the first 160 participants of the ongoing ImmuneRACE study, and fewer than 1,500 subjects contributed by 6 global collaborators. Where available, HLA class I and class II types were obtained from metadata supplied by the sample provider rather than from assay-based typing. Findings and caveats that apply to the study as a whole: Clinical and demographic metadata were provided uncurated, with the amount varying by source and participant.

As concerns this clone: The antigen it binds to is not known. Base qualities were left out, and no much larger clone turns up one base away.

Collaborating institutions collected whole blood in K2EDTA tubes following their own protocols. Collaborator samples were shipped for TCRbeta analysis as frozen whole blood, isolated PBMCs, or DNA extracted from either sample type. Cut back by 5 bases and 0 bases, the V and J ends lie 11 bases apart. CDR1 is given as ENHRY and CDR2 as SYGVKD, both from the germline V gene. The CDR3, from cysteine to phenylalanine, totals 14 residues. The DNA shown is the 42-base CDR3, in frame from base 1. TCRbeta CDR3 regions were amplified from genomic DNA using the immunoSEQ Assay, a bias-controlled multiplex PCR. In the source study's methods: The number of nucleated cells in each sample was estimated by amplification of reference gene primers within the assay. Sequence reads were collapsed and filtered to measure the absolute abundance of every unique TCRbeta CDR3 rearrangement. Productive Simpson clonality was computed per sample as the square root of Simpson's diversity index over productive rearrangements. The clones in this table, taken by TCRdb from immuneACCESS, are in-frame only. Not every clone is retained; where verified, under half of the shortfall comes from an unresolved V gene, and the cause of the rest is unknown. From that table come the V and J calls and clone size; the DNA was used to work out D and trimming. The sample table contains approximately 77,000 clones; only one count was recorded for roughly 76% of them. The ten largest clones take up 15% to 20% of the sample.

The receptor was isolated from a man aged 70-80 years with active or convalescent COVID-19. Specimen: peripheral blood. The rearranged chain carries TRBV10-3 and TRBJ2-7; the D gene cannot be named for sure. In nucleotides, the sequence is TGTGCCATCAGTCCTCAGACGGGCTCCTACGAGCAGTACTTC. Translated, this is CAISPQTGSYEQYF.